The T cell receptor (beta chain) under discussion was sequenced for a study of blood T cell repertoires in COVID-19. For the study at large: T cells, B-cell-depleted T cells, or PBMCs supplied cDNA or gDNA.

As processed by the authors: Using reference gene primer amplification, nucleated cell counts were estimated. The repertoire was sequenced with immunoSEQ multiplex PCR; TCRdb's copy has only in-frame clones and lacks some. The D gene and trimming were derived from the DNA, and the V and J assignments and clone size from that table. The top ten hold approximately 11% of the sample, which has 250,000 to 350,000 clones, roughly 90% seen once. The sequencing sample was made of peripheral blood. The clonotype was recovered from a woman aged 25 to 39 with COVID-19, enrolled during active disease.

For the CDR3, the DNA is TGCGCCAGCAGCCAGGTGGGGGCCTATGAAAAACTGTTTTTT. It encodes CASSQVGAYEKLFF. This rearrangement joins TRBV4-1 to TRBJ1-4; a possible D gene is TRBD1 (6 bases). Trimming stripped 3 bases from V and 6 bases from J, with 11 bases between. The germline V gene has CDR1 MGHRA and CDR2 YSYEKL. The CDR3 extends over 14 amino acids.